Following are 5 T cell receptor beta chains from one sample sequenced in a study of early T cells in non-severe SARS-CoV-2 infection. TCRdb used MiXCR to reprocess the 5' RACE reads, holding one entry per CDR3 protein. Of 65,000 to 80,000 distinct CDR3 sequences in the sample, 13% were seen once. The sequenced sample was whole blood. The source of these receptors is an adult who was a healthcare worker with PCR-confirmed SARS-CoV-2 infection or an uninfected control (not recorded which).

The genes are TRBV20-1 and TRBJ2-1; possibly TRBD2 for D (5 bases). This CDR3 comprises 13 residues. Germline V gene data show CDR1 as DFQATT and CDR2 as SNEGSKA (reference sequence). Trimming stripped 8 bases from V and 8 bases from J, with 19 bases between. This chain's CDR3 is CSSTRTGLDEQFF. In nucleotides, the CDR3 is TGCAGTTCAACTAGGACTGGGTTGGATGAGCAGTTCTTC.

This clonotype was observed a handful of times. The rearrangement links TRBV6-5 to TRBJ1-1, with D tentatively TRBD1 (5 bases). Looked up from germline, CDR1 is MNHEY and CDR2 is SVGAGI. The CDR3 has 14 amino acids. Between the trimmed V and J ends, which lost 3 bases and 2 bases, there was a span of 10 bases. In nucleotides, the CDR3 is TGTGCCAGCAGTTATAGTGGGGCTAACACTGAAGCTTTCTTT. Translated, it gives CASSYSGANTEAFF.

This rearrangement joins TRBV5-5 to TRBJ1-2; a possible D gene is TRBD1 (5 bases). The CDR3 consists of 14 residues. V shed 2 bases and J shed 2 bases, with 10 bases lying between them. Per the germline V gene, CDR1 is SGHKS and CDR2 is YYEKEE (reference sequence). The chain's CDR3 is CASSLLTENYGYTF. The CDR3 bases are TGTGCCAGCAGCTTACTGACAGAAAACTATGGCTACACCTTC.

This clonotype was detected ten times or more. This chain links TRBV5-1 with TRBJ1-4; D is undetermined. The germline CDR1 and CDR2 sequences are SGHRS and YFSETQ. The V and J ends lost 5 bases and 2 bases respectively, with 16 bases between them. The CDR3 sequence is 16 residues long. CDR3 protein: CASSSGPAGTNEKLFF. The DNA of the CDR3 is TGCGCCAGCAGTTCGGGCCCCGCGGGGACTAATGAAAAACTGTTTTTT.

This clonotype was counted only a few times. The genes are TRBV3-1 and TRBJ2-5; possible D gene TRBD1, 6 bases. Germline values: CDR1 LGHDT, CDR2 YNNKEL (reference sequence). Deletions cut 4 bases from V and 1 base from J, with 13 bases between. This CDR3 contains 15 residues. The CDR3 DNA sequence: TGTGCCAGCAGCCCATCCGGGACATTCCAAGAGACCCAGTACTTC. It is translated as CASSPSGTFQETQYF.